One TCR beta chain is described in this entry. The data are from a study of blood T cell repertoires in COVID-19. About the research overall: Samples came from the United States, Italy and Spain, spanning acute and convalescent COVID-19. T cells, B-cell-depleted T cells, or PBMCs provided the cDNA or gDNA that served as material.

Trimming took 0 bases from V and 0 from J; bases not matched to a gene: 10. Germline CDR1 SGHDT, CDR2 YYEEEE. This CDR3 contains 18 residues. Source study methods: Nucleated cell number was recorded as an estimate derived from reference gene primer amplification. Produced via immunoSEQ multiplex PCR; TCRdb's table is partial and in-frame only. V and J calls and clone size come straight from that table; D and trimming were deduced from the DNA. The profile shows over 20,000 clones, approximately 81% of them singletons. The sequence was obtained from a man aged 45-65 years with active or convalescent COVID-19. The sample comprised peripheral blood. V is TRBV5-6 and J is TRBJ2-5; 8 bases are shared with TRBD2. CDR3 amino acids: CASSLDPTSGVYQETQYF. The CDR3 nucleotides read TGTGCCAGCAGCTTGGATCCCACTAGCGGAGTGTACCAAGAGACCCAGTACTTC.